The next 14 T cell receptor beta chains were all read from a single sample in a study of CD8 T cells in Susac syndrome. Reverse transcription used about 0.45 to 1 ug RNA and random hexamers. TCRdb redid the calling of the immunoSEQ multiplex PCR reads with MiXCR, one entry per CDR3 protein. The table has some 260,000 distinct CDR3 sequences, more than 75% seen once; the top ten hold approximately 0.12%. Sequenced: CD8+ T cells from PBMCs. Receptors were obtained from a human donor with multiple sclerosis.

This clonotype is a singleton in its sample. V is TRBV3-1 and J is TRBJ1-1; no reliable D call. This CDR3 comprises 16 residues. Germline V CDR1 and CDR2: LGHDT, YNNKEL (reference sequence). V dropped 0 bases and J dropped 1 base, with 12 bases sitting between them. The CDR3 protein is CASSQDNGWGNTEAFF. The CDR3 DNA sequence: TGTGCCAGCAGCCAAGATAACGGGTGGGGGAACACTGAAGCTTTCTTT.

The rearrangement joins TRBV9 to TRBJ1-2; no clear D gene. The V end was cut by 0 bases, the J end by 7 bases, with 22 bases between. The CDR3 contains 17 residues. Germline loops: CDR1 SGDLS, CDR2 YYNGEE. The CDR3 DNA reads TGTGCCAGCAGCGTAGGAAAAGTGCCGGCGGCTATTCGTGGCTACACCTTC. Residues: CASSVGKVPAAIRGYTF.

The rearrangement uses TRBV5-8 and TRBJ2-7; D gene ambiguous. Deletions cut 4 bases from V and 7 bases from J, with 9 bases between. The CDR3 is 11 residues long. Germline CDR1 reads SGHTS; CDR2 reads YDEGEE. This chain's CDR3 is CASSPLWEQYF. Here the CDR3 DNA reads TGTGCCAGCAGCCCGTTATGGGAGCAGTACTTC. Looking up the rest from reference TRBV5-8 and TRBJ2-7 gives the full variable domain: EAGVTQSPTHLIKTRGQQATLRCSPISGHTSVYWYQQALGLGLQFLLWYDEGEERNRGNFPPRFSGRQFPNYSSELNVNALELEDSALYLCASSPLWEQYFGPGTRLTVT.

The rearrangement links TRBV6-1 to TRBJ2-1, with no clear D. Germline CDR1 reads MNHNS; CDR2 reads SASEGT. Trimming stripped 5 bases from V and 7 bases from J, with 15 bases between. This CDR3 region has 14 residues. CDR3 coding DNA: TGTGCCAGCAGTCCGGTTGCGAGAGTAAATGAGCAGTTCTTC. Protein product: CASSPVARVNEQFF.

The chain uses TRBV27 and TRBJ2-2; D call uncertain. Germline assignment: CDR1 MNHEY and CDR2 SMNVEV (reference sequence). The CDR3 consists of 15 residues. V was cut by 5 bases and J by 9 bases, with 19 bases left in between. This CDR3 is CASSPDILEVRELFF. Here the CDR3 DNA reads TGTGCCAGCAGTCCCGACATCCTAGAGGTCCGGGAGCTGTTTTTT.

This clonotype was recorded a few times. The chain couples TRBV5-1 to TRBJ2-7; 10 bases are shared with TRBD2. The CDR3 length is 16 residues. The germline V gene has CDR1 SGHRS and CDR2 YFSETQ. J gave up 0 bases and V 2 bases, and 5 bases lay outside the gene matches. The chain's CDR3 is CASSLRASGSSYEQYF. The CDR3 DNA follows: TGCGCCAGCAGCTTAAGGGCTAGCGGGAGCTCCTACGAGCAGTACTTC.

This clonotype occurred once. V gene TRBV28 combines with J gene TRBJ2-7, with D tentatively TRBD2 (6 bases). This CDR3 is 16 amino acids long. V was trimmed by 1 base and J by 3 bases, leaving 16 bases between them. Germline V lookup: CDR1 MDHEN, CDR2 SYDVKM. CDR3 nucleotide sequence: TGTGCCAGCAGTTTATTGTGGCGGGGCCGACTCTACGAGCAGTACTTC. Translated: CASSLLWRGRLYEQYF.

The chain links TRBV3-1 to TRBJ2-1; the match to TRBD2 covers 8 bases. Trimming cost V 3 bases and J 8 bases; bases outside gene matches: 9. The CDR3 is 15 amino acids. Germline V gene data show CDR1 as LGHDT and CDR2 as YNNKEL (reference sequence). The CDR3 loop is CASSQHGRAGDEQFF. DNA for the CDR3: TGTGCCAGCAGCCAGCACGGGAGGGCGGGTGATGAGCAGTTCTTC.

The V call is TRBV15, the J call TRBJ2-1; 11 positions match TRBD2. Germline V gene lookup returns CDR1 LNHNV and CDR2 YYDKDF (reference sequence). The CDR3 is made up of 20 amino acids. V was clipped by 2 bases and J by 3 bases; unmatched bases: 15. CDR3 in DNA: TGTGCCACCAGCAGAAAAGTAGCGGGAGGGCCATCTGATATCTACAATGAGCAGTTCTTC. Its translation is CATSRKVAGGPSDIYNEQFF.

This clonotype was found a few times. The rearrangement links TRBV6-5 to TRBJ2-7, with TRBD1 matching 8 bases. After removal of 0 bases from V and 1 base from J, the junction contained 5 bases not matched to a gene. Germline V lookup: CDR1 MNHEY, CDR2 SVGAGI. The length of the CDR3 is 16 residues. CDR3 sequence: CASSYSTGERSYEQYF. The CDR3 nucleotides read TGTGCCAGCAGTTACTCGACAGGGGAAAGGTCCTACGAGCAGTACTTC.

The chain has TRBV7-9 and TRBJ2-1; no firm D call. CDR3 length: 16 residues. The germline V and J ends were trimmed by 5 bases and 8 bases, with 22 bases remaining between them. Germline lookup yields CDR1 SEHNR and CDR2 FQNEAQ (reference sequence). The CDR3 sequence: CASSPRDGPKVHEQFF. The CDR3 nucleotides are TGTGCCAGCAGCCCGCGTGATGGACCCAAGGTCCATGAGCAGTTCTTC.

The gene calls are TRBV7-9 and TRBJ1-4; D is perhaps TRBD1 (5 bases). Germline CDR1 reads SEHNR; CDR2 reads FQNEAQ (reference sequence). V was pared by 5 bases and J by 8 bases, with 18 bases between. The CDR3 extends over 15 amino acids. DNA for the CDR3: TGTGCCAGCAGCCAAAGGGGAAAGGACGGGGAAAAACTGTTTTTT. This sequence encodes CASSQRGKDGEKLFF.

This rearrangement joins TRBV28 to TRBJ2-7; either TRBD1 or TRBD2 may fit D (6 bases each). Germline CDR1 reads MDHEN; CDR2 reads SYDVKM. The CDR3 sequence is 13 residues long. Trimming took off 3 bases at V and 6 bases at J, with 12 bases between the two ends. CDR3 residues: CASSLIQGGEQYF. DNA of the CDR3: TGTGCCAGCAGTTTGATACAGGGAGGCGAGCAGTACTTC.

The gene calls are TRBV29-1 and TRBJ2-1; D not resolved. The CDR3 length is 12 residues. CDR1 and CDR2 (germline): SQVTM, ANQGSEA. The V end was cut by 6 bases, the J end by 7 bases, with 13 bases between. Here the CDR3 reads CSVNLAGNEQFF. The CDR3 bases are TGCAGCGTGAATCTGGCCGGGAATGAGCAGTTCTTC.